The 15 T cell receptor beta chains given below trace back to one sample, sequenced in a study of blood T cells in healthy people across ages. Together with a sample-barcoded 5' primer, a J-beta primer mix was included in a second PCR lasting roughly 6 to 12 cycles. TCRdb re-called the 5' RACE reads through MiXCR, storing one row per CDR3 protein. The data show 650,000 to 800,000 distinct CDR3 sequences, around 42% seen once. Sequenced input: blood. Source of these receptors: a man aged 55 to 70 in good health.

The CDR3 DNA is TGTGCCAGCAGCCCCCGGTTATGGGGGGCGGACACTGAAGCTTTCTTT. Translated: CASSPRLWGADTEAFF. The chain recombines TRBV9 with TRBJ1-1; possibly TRBD1 for D (6 bases). CDR3 length: 16 amino acids. V was cut by 4 bases and J by 3 bases, with 19 bases left in between. CDR1 and CDR2 (germline): SGDLS, YYNGEE.

There are a few counts of this clonotype. The chain is built from TRBV28 and TRBJ1-2; D perhaps matches TRBD1 (5 bases). The CDR3 is made up of 15 amino acids. V lost 5 bases and J lost 0, with 13 bases in between. Germline V gene sequence: CDR1 MDHEN, CDR2 SYDVKM. DNA for the CDR3: TGTGCCAGCAGTCCCGGGGGACCGACTAACTATGGCTACACCTTC. The encoded protein is CASSPGGPTNYGYTF.

The rearrangement uses TRBV6-2 or TRBV6-3 and TRBJ2-4; TRBD2 matches at 13 bases. The CDR3 has 19 amino acids. V gave up 0 bases and J gave up 3 bases; unmatched junction bases: 8. From germline, CDR1 is MNHEY and CDR2 SVGEGT. The CDR3: CASSYSTSGGAIGKNIQYF. The CDR3 bases are TGTGCCAGCAGTTACTCTACTAGCGGGGGGGCCATTGGCAAAAACATTCAGTACTTC.

The gene calls are TRBV7-2 and TRBJ1-5; D is unclear. V lost 0 bases and J 5 bases, leaving 5 bases between the germline ends. This CDR3 spans 13 amino acids. CDR1 SGHTA and CDR2 FQGNSA come from the germline V gene. The CDR3 DNA is TGTGCCAGCAGCTTAGCGCTTGATCAGCCCCAGCATTTT. It yields the protein CASSLALDQPQHF.

The chain employs TRBV20-1 and TRBJ1-6; D gene ambiguous. Deletions cut 3 bases from V and 0 bases from J, with 6 bases between. The CDR3 runs 14 residues. In germline, CDR1 is DFQATT, CDR2 SNEGSKA (reference sequence). DNA of the CDR3: TGCAGTGCTAGGCTTAGCTCCTATAATTCACCCCTCCACTTT. Residues: CSARLSSYNSPLHF.

A few counts support this clonotype. The V and J genes are TRBV10-3 and TRBJ2-7; TRBD1 matches 7 bases. The V gene end was trimmed by 11 bases and the J gene end by 0 bases; junction bases not matched to a gene: 13. Germline-derived CDR1 and CDR2 are ENHRY and SYGVKD. The CDR3 is 15 amino acids. In DNA form, the CDR3 reads TGTGCCTCCTCGGAAGGGGGCCTGAGCTCCTACGAGCAGTACTTC. Encoded protein: CASSEGGLSSYEQYF.

J is TRBJ2-2 and V is TRBV7-2; TRBD1 aligns across 7 bases. The V and J ends lost 1 base and 6 bases, in that order; junction bases with no gene match: 5. The germline V gene has CDR1 SGHTA and CDR2 FQGNSA. CDR3 size: 15 residues. The CDR3 DNA is TGTGCCAGCAGCTTAGGCTCCGGGACAGCCGGGGAGCTGTTTTTT. Residues: CASSLGSGTAGELFF.

Only a few counts were recorded for this clonotype. V gene TRBV9 combines with J gene TRBJ2-5; D is ambiguous. V lost 0 bases, J lost 2 bases, and 14 bases lay in between. Germline assignment: CDR1 SGDLS and CDR2 YYNGEE. This CDR3 spans 16 amino acids. The CDR3 nucleotides are TGTGCCAGCAGCGTAGGTCCAGCCCGTGGGCAAGAGACCCAGTACTTC. It encodes CASSVGPARGQETQYF.

The chain carries TRBV7-2 and TRBJ1-4; D is unresolved. Germline assignment: CDR1 SGHTA and CDR2 FQGNSA. The CDR3 loop spans 15 amino acids. Deletions cut 6 bases from V and 7 bases from J, with 18 bases between. The chain's CDR3 is CASRRQVRPIEKLFF. The CDR3 DNA is TGTGCCAGCAGGAGACAAGTCCGCCCGATTGAAAAACTGTTTTTT.

The chain recombines TRBV20-1 with TRBJ2-3; 15 bases are shared with TRBD2. This CDR3 is 16 amino acids long. Germline loops: CDR1 DFQATT, CDR2 SNEGSKA (reference sequence). V lost 1 base to trimming and J lost 4 bases; unmatched junction nucleotides: 3. CDR3 amino acids: CSARVGLAGGSDTQYF. CDR3 coding DNA: TGCAGTGCTAGAGTAGGACTAGCGGGGGGGTCAGATACGCAGTATTTT.

The rearrangement joins TRBV2 to TRBJ2-1; TRBD2 matches at 9 bases. Germline V lookup: CDR1 SNHLY, CDR2 FYNNEI. The trim removed 8 bases at V and 1 base at J, leaving 12 bases unmatched. The CDR3 covers 17 residues. CDR3 nucleotides: TGTGCCAGCCTCCGGGGTCGGCGGGGGGGTTCCTACAATGAGCAGTTCTTC. Translation: CASLRGRRGGSYNEQFF.

The V and J genes are TRBV29-1 and TRBJ2-5; 9 nucleotides align to TRBD1. The J call may be in error: the DNA end matches TRBJ2-7 better. This CDR3 contains 16 residues. Germline-derived CDR1 and CDR2 are SQVTM and ANQGSEA. The CDR3 sequence is CSVAGRGGTGTAEQYF. The CDR3 region has the DNA TGCAGCGTTGCTGGCCGCGGTGGGACAGGGACCGCCGAGCAGTACTTC.

This clonotype was counted only a few times. The chain couples TRBV7-2 to TRBJ2-3, with 8 bases matching TRBD2. The CDR3 has 16 amino acids. Germline CDR1 reads SGHTA; CDR2 reads FQGNSA. J lost 2 bases, V lost 5 bases, and 9 bases had no gene match. CDR3 protein: CASSLLAGRNTDTQYF. The CDR3 DNA reads as TGTGCCAGCAGCCTGTTAGCGGGGAGAAACACAGATACGCAGTATTTT.

The rearrangement uses TRBV9 and TRBJ1-5; 10 bases align to TRBD1. Per the germline V gene, CDR1 is SGDLS and CDR2 is YYNGEE. J was trimmed by 4 bases and V by 3 bases; bases with no gene match: 7. CDR3 length: 16 residues. CDR3 nucleotide sequence: TGTGCCAGCAGCGCCGGGCCGGGACAGGGGAATCAGCCCCAGCATTTT. It is translated as CASSAGPGQGNQPQHF.

This clonotype was counted only a few times. The V call is TRBV7-2, the J call TRBJ2-6, with D possibly called TRBD1 or TRBD2 (5 bases each). CDR1 SGHTA and CDR2 FQGNSA come from the germline V gene. Trimming left V 1 base short and J 4 bases short, with 11 bases between. There are 16 residues in the CDR3. The DNA for the CDR3 is TGTGCCAGCAGCTTAGTTGGGACCCCCGGGGCCAACGTCCTGACTTTC. Amino acid sequence: CASSLVGTPGANVLTF.